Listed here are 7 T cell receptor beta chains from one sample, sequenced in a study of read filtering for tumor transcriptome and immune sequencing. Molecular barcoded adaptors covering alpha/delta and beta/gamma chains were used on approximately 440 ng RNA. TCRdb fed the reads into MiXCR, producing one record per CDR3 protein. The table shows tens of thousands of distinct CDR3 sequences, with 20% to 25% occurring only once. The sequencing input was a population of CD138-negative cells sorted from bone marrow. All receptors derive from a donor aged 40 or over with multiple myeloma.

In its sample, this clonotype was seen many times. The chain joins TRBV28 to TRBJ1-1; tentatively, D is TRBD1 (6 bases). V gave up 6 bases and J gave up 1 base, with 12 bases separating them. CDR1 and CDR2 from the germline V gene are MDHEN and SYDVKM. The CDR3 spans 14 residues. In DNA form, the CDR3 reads TGTGCCAGCAGCTTAGGCAGGGGGAACACTGAAGCTTTCTTT. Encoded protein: CASSLGRGNTEAFF.

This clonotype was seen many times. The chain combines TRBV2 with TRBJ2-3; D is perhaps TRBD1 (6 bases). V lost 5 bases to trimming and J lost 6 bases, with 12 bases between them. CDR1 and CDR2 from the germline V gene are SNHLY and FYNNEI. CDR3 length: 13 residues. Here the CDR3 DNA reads TGTGCCAGCAGTTTCCAGGGGACGGATACGCAGTATTTT. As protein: CASSFQGTDTQYF.

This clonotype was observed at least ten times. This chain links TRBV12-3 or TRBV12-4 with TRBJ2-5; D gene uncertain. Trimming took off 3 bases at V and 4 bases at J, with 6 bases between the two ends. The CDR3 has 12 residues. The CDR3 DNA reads TGTGCCAGCAGTTTCGTGGGAGAGACCCAGTACTTC. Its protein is CASSFVGETQYF.

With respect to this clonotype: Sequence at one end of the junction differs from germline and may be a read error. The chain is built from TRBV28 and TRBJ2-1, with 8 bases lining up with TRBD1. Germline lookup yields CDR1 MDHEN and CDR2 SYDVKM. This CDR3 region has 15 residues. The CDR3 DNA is TGTGCCGGCAGTGCCTTGGACAGGGTTATTAATGAGCAGTTCTTT. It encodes CAGSALDRVINEQFF.

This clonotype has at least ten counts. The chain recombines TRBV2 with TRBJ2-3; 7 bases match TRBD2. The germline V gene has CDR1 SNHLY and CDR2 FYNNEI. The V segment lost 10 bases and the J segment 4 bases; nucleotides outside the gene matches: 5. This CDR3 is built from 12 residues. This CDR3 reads CATGLVADTQYF. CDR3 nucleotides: TGTGCCACAGGACTAGTAGCAGATACGCAGTATTTT.

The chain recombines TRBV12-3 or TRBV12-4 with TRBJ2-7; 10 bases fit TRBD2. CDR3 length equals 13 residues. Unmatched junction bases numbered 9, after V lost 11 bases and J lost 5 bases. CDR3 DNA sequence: TGTGCCTGCCAGGAGCGGGGGGGTAACGAGCAGTACTTC. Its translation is CACQERGGNEQYF.

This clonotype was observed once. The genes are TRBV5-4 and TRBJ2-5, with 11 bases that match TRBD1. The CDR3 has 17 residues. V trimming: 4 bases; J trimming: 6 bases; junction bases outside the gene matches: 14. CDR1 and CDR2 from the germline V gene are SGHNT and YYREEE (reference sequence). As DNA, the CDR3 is TGTGCCAGCAGCCCCGGGGTGGACAGGGGGCGCAGACAGACCCAGTACTTC. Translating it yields CASSPGVDRGRRQTQYF. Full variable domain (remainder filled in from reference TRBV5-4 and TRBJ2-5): ETGVTQSPTHLIKTRGQQVTLRCSSQSGHNTVSWYQQALGQGPQFIFQYYREEENGRGNFPPRFSGLQFPNYSSELNVNALELDDSALYLCASSPGVDRGRRQTQYFGPGTRLLVL.